This entry features one T cell receptor (beta chain) sequence. Its antigen is unknown. This record comes from a study of early T cells in non-severe SARS-CoV-2 infection. Findings of the study overall: Database matching using VDJdb favored anti-spike CD8 responses, with private and CD4 specificities left missing.

Trimming left V 5 bases short and J 4 bases short, with 12 bases between. The CDR3 loop spans 14 amino acids. Germline CDR1 reads KGHSH; CDR2 reads LQKENI. MiXCR, run by TCRdb on the 5' RACE reads, gives a single entry per CDR3 protein. The data contain tens of thousands of distinct CDR3 sequences, over 6% of them seen just once; the ten biggest clones take up around 13%. The sample here was whole blood, taken at baseline. The receptor was derived from an adult who was a healthcare worker with PCR-confirmed SARS-CoV-2 infection or an uninfected control (not recorded which). The gene calls are TRBV18 and TRBJ1-5; no reliable D call. This chain's CDR3 is CASSDTQENQPQHF. As DNA, the CDR3 is TGTGCCAGCTCAGACACCCAGGAAAATCAGCCCCAGCATTTT.